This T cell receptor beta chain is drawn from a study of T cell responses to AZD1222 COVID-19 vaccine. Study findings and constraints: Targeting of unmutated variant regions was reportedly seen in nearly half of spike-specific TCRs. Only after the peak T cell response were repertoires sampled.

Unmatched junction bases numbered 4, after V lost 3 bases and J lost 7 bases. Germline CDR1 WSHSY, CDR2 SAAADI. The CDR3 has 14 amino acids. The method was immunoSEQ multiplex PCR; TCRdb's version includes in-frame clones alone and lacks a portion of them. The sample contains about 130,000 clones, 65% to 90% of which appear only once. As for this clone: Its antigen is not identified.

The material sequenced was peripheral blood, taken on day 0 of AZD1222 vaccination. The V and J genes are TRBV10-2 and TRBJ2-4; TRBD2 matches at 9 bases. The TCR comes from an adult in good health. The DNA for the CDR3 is TGCGCCAGCAGTGATTCGAGCGGGGGGAACATTCAGTACTTC. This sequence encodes CASSDSSGGNIQYF.